One and the same sample provided the 20 T cell receptor beta chains below, sequenced in a study of cytomegalovirus exposure and HLA in healthy donors. This PCR relied on a set of 60 Vbeta primers and 13 Jbeta primers. Generated by immunoSEQ multiplex PCR, the TCRdb table keeps only in-frame clones and is missing some. The profile covers around 130,000 clones, with 66% appearing a single time and less than 2% taken by the ten largest. Sequencing was done on a sample of PBMCs. These receptors were obtained from a man between 18 and 29 years old in good health and CMV-seronegative.

The chain employs TRBV6-5 and TRBJ2-5; D uncertain. The CDR3 runs to 11 residues. Germline loops: CDR1 MNHEY, CDR2 SVGAGI. The ends were cut back, 5 bases at V and 10 bases at J, with 11 bases in the middle. CDR3 amino acids: CASSPGSGQYF. The CDR3 DNA reads TGTGCCAGCAGTCCCGGGTCGGGCCAGTACTTC.

This chain links TRBV28 with TRBJ1-1, with D tentatively TRBD1 (6 bases). The CDR3 is made up of 15 amino acids. Germline CDR1 and CDR2: MDHEN and SYDVKM. V was pared by 5 bases and J by 3 bases, with 16 bases between. The CDR3 sequence is CASSPTTSGDTEAFF. The DNA of the CDR3 is TGTGCCAGCAGTCCAACGACATCAGGGGACACTGAAGCTTTCTTT.

V usage is TRBV6-5 and J usage is TRBJ2-5, with 8 positions matching TRBD2. The end of the DNA aligns better with TRBJ2-7, so the J call may be wrong. CDR1 MNHEY and CDR2 SVGAGI come from the germline V gene. CDR3 length equals 14 residues. CDR3 DNA sequence: TGTGCCAGCAGCTGGACTAGCACCTCCTACGAGCAGTACTTC. This encodes CASSWTSTSYEQYF.

This rearrangement joins TRBV27 to TRBJ2-5; D ambiguous. Germline CDR1 MNHEY, CDR2 SMNVEV (reference sequence). The CDR3 contains 14 residues. V lost 5 bases to trimming and J lost 1 base, with 11 bases between them. For the CDR3, the DNA is TGTGCCAGCAGTCGCCCGGGTCGCCAAGAGACCCAGTACTTC. It is translated as CASSRPGRQETQYF.

The rearrangement joins TRBV10-1 to TRBJ2-7, with D hard to call. CDR3 length: 12 amino acids. Germline V gene lookup returns CDR1 WNHNN and CDR2 SYGVQD (reference sequence). Trimming took off 3 bases at V and 3 bases at J, with 6 bases between the two ends. The CDR3 DNA reads TGCGCCAGCAGTGACTCCTTCTACGAGCAGTACTTC. This gives the protein CASSDSFYEQYF.

The chain links TRBV20-1 to TRBJ2-7, with D unresolved. This CDR3 has 11 amino acids. Germline V gene data show CDR1 as DFQATT and CDR2 as SNEGSKA (reference sequence). The V end was cut by 3 bases, the J end by 5 bases, with 8 bases between. The CDR3 reads CSASRIHEQYF. The CDR3 nucleotides are TGCAGTGCTAGCAGGATCCACGAGCAGTACTTC.

V and J are TRBV7-3 and TRBJ1-5, with D hard to call. Germline values: CDR1 SGHTA, CDR2 FQGTGA. This CDR3 is 11 amino acids long. The V and J ends lost 5 bases and 9 bases respectively, with 8 bases between them. The CDR3 bases are TGTGCCAGCAGCCCCCTCGGGCCCCAGCATTTT. This codes for CASSPLGPQHF.

This sequence joins TRBV7-9 and TRBJ2-7, with D perhaps TRBD1 (5 bases). V lost 10 bases and J 0 bases, leaving 7 bases between the germline ends. CDR1 and CDR2 (germline): SEHNR, FQNEAQ (reference sequence). The length of the CDR3 is 11 residues. The CDR3 loop is CAIDSSYEQYF. CDR3 DNA: TGTGCCATCGACAGCTCCTACGAGCAGTACTTC.

The chain has TRBV28 and TRBJ1-1; TRBD1 matches at 7 bases. The ends lost 6 bases at V and 0 bases at J; junction bases unmatched: 4. CDR1 and CDR2 (germline): MDHEN, SYDVKM. CDR3 size: 14 residues. The CDR3 coding sequence is TGTGCCAGCAGAACACAGGGGATGAACACTGAAGCTTTCTTT. Its translation is CASRTQGMNTEAFF.

This clone showed up just a few times. CDR3 protein: CASSSGLQGAREQYF. The CDR3 DNA reads as TGTGCCAGCAGTTCGGGATTACAGGGGGCGCGCGAGCAGTACTTC. The chain carries TRBV6-5 and TRBJ2-7, with 9 positions matching TRBD1. This CDR3 is built from 15 residues. Germline-derived CDR1 and CDR2 are MNHEY and SVGAGI. V lost 4 bases and J lost 6; bases outside the gene matches: 10.

CDR3: CASSLEEYTEAFF. The CDR3 DNA follows: TGTGCCAGCAGCTTAGAGGAGTACACTGAAGCTTTCTTT. V is TRBV11-2 and J is TRBJ1-1; D unresolved. Germline V CDR1 and CDR2: SGHAT, FQNNGV. Trimming shortened V by 0 bases and J by 3 bases, and 5 bases separated the two germline ends. The CDR3 totals 13 residues.

The rearrangement uses TRBV29-1 and TRBJ1-4; a weak D match, TRBD1 (6 bases). Germline V gene data show CDR1 as SQVTM and CDR2 as ANQGSEA. Trimming cost V 7 bases and J 4 bases, with 16 bases left between them. This CDR3 has 14 residues. The CDR3 DNA reads TGCAGCGCCCAAGGAATGGACAGTAATGAAAAACTGTTTTTT. It specifies CSAQGMDSNEKLFF. The entire variable domain, with the rest obtained from reference TRBV29-1 and TRBJ1-4, is as follows: SAVISQKPSRDICQRGTSLTIQCQVDSQVTMMFWYRQQPGQSLTLIATANQGSEATYESGFVIDKFPISRPNLTFSTLTVSNMSPEDSSIYLCSAQGMDSNEKLFFGSGTQLSVL.

V usage is TRBV5-1 and J usage is TRBJ2-7, with D possibly TRBD2 on 7 matching bases. Germline CDR1 reads SGHRS; CDR2 reads YFSETQ. The V gene lost 5 bases and the J gene lost 3 bases, with 15 bases spanning the gap. This CDR3 has 14 amino acids. The CDR3 reads CASRGGQGYYEQYF. CDR3 bases: TGCGCCAGCAGGGGGGGGCAGGGGTACTACGAGCAGTACTTC.

This rearrangement joins TRBV7-9 to TRBJ2-7; tentative D call: TRBD2 (6 bases). There are 15 residues in the CDR3. Per the germline V gene, CDR1 is SEHNR and CDR2 is FQNEAQ (reference sequence). V gave up 3 bases and J gave up 3 bases, with 15 bases separating them. CDR3 region: CASSFPTAGNYEQYF. DNA for the CDR3: TGTGCCAGCAGCTTCCCCACGGCGGGGAACTACGAGCAGTACTTC.

This clone came up a few times. The chain carries TRBV4-1 and TRBJ1-1, with D possibly matching TRBD1 (5 bases). The length of the CDR3 is 16 residues. Trimming left V 0 bases short and J 5 bases short, with 16 bases between. CDR1 is MGHRA and CDR2 is YSYEKL in the germline V gene. The CDR3 protein is CASSQDKSGGETEAFF. DNA for the CDR3: TGCGCCAGCAGCCAAGATAAGTCCGGGGGTGAGACTGAAGCTTTCTTT.

The chain joins TRBV19 to TRBJ2-7; TRBD1 agrees at 7 bases. Trimming took 5 bases from V and 1 from J; bases not matched to a gene: 5. CDR3 length equals 14 residues. CDR1 LNHDA and CDR2 SQIVND come from the germline V gene (reference sequence). In DNA form, the CDR3 reads TGTGCCAGTAGTTCAGGGACAGTTTCCTACGAGCAGTACTTC. Its translation: CASSSGTVSYEQYF.

J is TRBJ2-7 and V is TRBV28; D may be TRBD1 (6 bases). Germline loops: CDR1 MDHEN, CDR2 SYDVKM. Trimming cost V 3 bases and J 3 bases, with 12 bases left between them. CDR3 length equals 14 residues. In DNA form, the CDR3 reads TGTGCCAGCAGTTTCCGTCTACAGGGCTACGAGCAGTACTTC. It is translated as CASSFRLQGYEQYF. The entire variable domain, with the rest obtained from reference TRBV28 and TRBJ2-7, is as follows: DVKVTQSSRYLVKRTGEKVFLECVQDMDHENMFWYRQDPGLGLRLIYFSYDVKMKEKGDIPEGYSVSREKKERFSLILESASTNQTSMYLCASSFRLQGYEQYFGPGTRLTVT.

This clone has just one count. The chain combines TRBV15 with TRBJ2-1, with D tentatively TRBD2 (6 bases). The ends were cut back, 1 base at V and 0 bases at J, with 10 bases in the middle. This CDR3 is built from 16 residues. The V gene's germline CDR1 is LNHNV and CDR2 YYDKDF (reference sequence). CDR3 amino acids: CATSRADGGSYNEQFF. For the CDR3, the DNA is TGTGCCACCAGCAGAGCCGACGGGGGCTCCTACAATGAGCAGTTCTTC.

The genes are TRBV28 and TRBJ1-3; no firm D call. Germline CDR1 reads MDHEN; CDR2 reads SYDVKM. The CDR3 is 15 amino acids. Trimming stripped 3 bases from V and 0 bases from J, with 9 bases between. CDR3 protein: CASSFWAGSGNTIYF. In nucleotides, the CDR3 is TGTGCCAGCAGTTTTTGGGCAGGCTCTGGAAACACCATATATTTT.

The chain carries TRBV9 and TRBJ1-2, with 9 bases lining up with TRBD1. The germline V gene encodes CDR1 SGDLS and CDR2 YYNGEE. This CDR3 contains 15 residues. The trim removed 3 bases at V and 8 bases at J, leaving 11 bases unmatched. Here the CDR3 reads CASSGRDRDSGGYTF. CDR3 in DNA: TGTGCCAGCAGCGGACGGGACAGGGATTCCGGGGGCTACACCTTC.